This TCR beta chain was captured in a study of early T cells in non-severe SARS-CoV-2 infection. Study summary: With bulk RNA from unsorted whole blood as input, sequencing yielded unpaired chains.

Findings and limits, study-wide: Reliance on VDJdb matching favored anti-spike CD8 responses; private and CD4 specificities were missed.

Attachment of unique molecular identifiers was made to individual cDNA molecules. TCRdb used MiXCR to reprocess the 5' RACE reads, holding one entry per CDR3 protein. The sample holds some 90,000 distinct CDR3 sequences; 15% are singletons and the top ten take around 5.8%. The germline V gene encodes CDR1 SGHTS and CDR2 YDEGEE. The CDR3 is 13 amino acids. The table lists this clonotype with a few counts. Antigen: not known. Its ends do not fully match the called genes, so a read error is possible. The rearrangement joins TRBV5-8 to TRBJ2-4, with a tentative D call TRBD1 (6 bases). The sequencing sample was made of whole blood. This receptor was obtained from an adult who was a healthcare worker with PCR-confirmed SARS-CoV-2 infection or an uninfected control (not recorded which). CDR3 sequence: CASSPYRAPTSLF. CDR3 DNA sequence: TGTGCCAGCAGCCCCTACAGGGCTCCCACCTCTCTCTTC.